This entry lists 11 T cell receptor beta chains sequenced from one sample in a study of blood T cell repertoires in COVID-19. Sequenced by immunoSEQ multiplex PCR; TCRdb stores in-frame clones only, minus some. The table shows 45,000 to 50,000 clones, with approximately 90% occurring only once. Sample: peripheral blood. Source of these receptors: a man aged 50-60 years with active COVID-19.

This chain connects TRBV19 to TRBJ2-7, with D tentatively TRBD1 (6 bases). Trimming stripped 2 bases from V and 0 bases from J, with 14 bases between. Per the germline V gene, CDR1 is LNHDA and CDR2 is SQIVND (reference sequence). The CDR3 contains 16 residues. Written as DNA, the CDR3 is TGTGCCAGTAGTATACGCTCCGAAGGGGGCTCCTACGAGCAGTACTTC. This sequence encodes CASSIRSEGGSYEQYF. The full variable domain, rest sourced from reference TRBV19 and TRBJ2-7, is DGGITQSPKYLFRKEGQNVTLSCEQNLNHDAMYWYRQDPGQGLRLIYYSQIVNDFQKGDIAEGYSVSREKKESFPLTVTSAQKNPTAFYLCASSIRSEGGSYEQYFGPGTRLTVT.

The V and J genes are TRBV21-1 and TRBJ2-7; the DNA was not used to check the table's D call, TRBD1. TRBV21-1 has pseudogene status. This CDR3 is 16 amino acids long. This CDR3 is CASSIPTDRGRNEQYF. DNA for the CDR3: TGTGCCAGCAGCATACCGACCGACAGGGGTCGGAACGAGCAGTACTTC.

This chain joins TRBV4-2 and TRBJ1-4, with D uncertain. The CDR3 is 18 amino acids. In germline, CDR1 is LGHNA, CDR2 YNFKEQ. The V end was cut by 2 bases, the J end by 6 bases, with 22 bases between. The CDR3 loop reads CASSQPLPGRGSHEKLFF. As DNA, the CDR3 is TGTGCCAGCAGCCAACCTCTCCCGGGGAGAGGCTCGCATGAAAAACTGTTTTTT.

This clone was found once. The CDR3 reads CASSNQGGDTEAFF. The DNA of the CDR3 is TGTGCCAGCAGTAACCAGGGAGGGGACACTGAAGCTTTCTTT. J is TRBJ1-1 and V is TRBV2; TRBD1 is a possible D gene (5 bases). The CDR3 length is 14 residues. Looked up from germline, CDR1 is SNHLY and CDR2 is FYNNEI. V dropped 5 bases and J dropped 3 bases, with 13 bases sitting between them.

The rearrangement links TRBV6-2 or TRBV6-3 to TRBJ2-7, with 9 bases identical to TRBD2. The CDR3 consists of 13 residues. Germline CDR1 is MNHEY and CDR2 is SVGEGT. After removal of 5 bases from V and 3 bases from J, the junction contained 2 bases not matched to a gene. The CDR3, as DNA: TGTGCCAGCAGTCTAGCGGGGATCTACGAGCAGTACTTC. Translation gives CASSLAGIYEQYF.

The chain couples TRBV19 to TRBJ1-2; D is unclear. CDR1 and CDR2 (germline): LNHDA, SQIVND (reference sequence). The CDR3 runs 16 residues. Trimming removed 5 bases at V and 5 bases at J, with 21 bases between. The CDR3 nucleotides are TGTGCCAGTAGTGGAGCTGCGGCAGGCCGAGGGTATGGCTACACCTTC. Translating gives CASSGAAAGRGYGYTF.

The chain combines TRBV15 with TRBJ2-4; 8 bases map to TRBD1. The junction had 7 bases not matched to a gene; V was cut back by 0 bases and J by 3 bases. CDR3 length equals 17 residues. Per germline, CDR1 LNHNV and CDR2 YYDKDF (reference sequence). For the CDR3, the DNA is TGTGCCACCAGCAGAGATATGACAGGGGCGCACAAAAACATTCAGTACTTC. Translation gives CATSRDMTGAHKNIQYF.

This chain links TRBV9 with TRBJ2-5, with 7 bases matching TRBD1. This CDR3 has 14 residues. Trimming cost V 0 bases and J 5 bases; bases outside gene matches: 4. Germline V lookup: CDR1 SGDLS, CDR2 YYNGEE. The CDR3 loop reads CASSVASDRETQYF. The CDR3, as DNA: TGTGCCAGCAGCGTAGCCTCGGACAGGGAGACCCAGTACTTC.

V is TRBV6-5 and J is TRBJ1-2; D is possibly TRBD1 (5 bases). CDR1 and CDR2 from the germline V gene are MNHEY and SVGAGI. V was clipped by 5 bases and J by 7 bases, with 14 bases between them. CDR3 length: 13 amino acids. Written as DNA, the CDR3 is TGTGCCAGCAGTAGCGGGGCCCCGGGTGGCTACACCTTC. Amino acid sequence: CASSSGAPGGYTF.

This chain connects TRBV19 to TRBJ2-5; 7 nucleotides line up with TRBD2. The CDR3 sequence is 15 residues long. The J segment lost 4 bases and the V segment lost 5 bases, leaving 10 bases of the junction unmatched. CDR1 LNHDA and CDR2 SQIVND come from the germline V gene (reference sequence). The CDR3: CASSGQAGWGETQYF. The CDR3 coding sequence is TGTGCCAGTAGTGGACAAGCGGGATGGGGAGAGACCCAGTACTTC.

This sequence joins TRBV5-4 and TRBJ1-3; D is uncertain. The V and J ends lost 4 bases and 0 bases respectively, with 14 bases between them. The CDR3 has 16 amino acids. The germline CDR1 and CDR2 sequences are SGHNT and YYREEE (reference sequence). The DNA of the CDR3 is TGTGCCAGCAGCGAGCGACGAGGCGTCTCTGGAAACACCATATATTTT. It yields the protein CASSERRGVSGNTIYF.